This T cell receptor (beta chain) appears in the sequencing data of a study of OX40 agonist ivuxolimab in advanced cancers. General study findings and limits: Relative to CD4+, CD8+ T cells held more expanded clones on average.

V lost 4 bases, J lost 9 bases, and 16 bases lay in between. CDR1 MRHNA and CDR2 SNTAGT come from the germline V gene. The length of the CDR3 is 14 residues. Excluded were patients having autoimmune disease history or systemic immunosuppression. Produced via immunoSEQ multiplex PCR; TCRdb's table is partial and in-frame only. The sample has about 89,000 clones, 70% to 90% seen once. In the case of this clone: The antigen remains unidentified.

The chain uses TRBV6-4 and TRBJ2-1, with a weak D call TRBD1 (6 bases). The source of this sequence is an adult with an advanced solid tumor such as melanoma, head and neck, liver or kidney cancer. Source: CD4+ or CD8+ T cells sorted from blood, taken in a trial of the OX40 agonist ivuxolimab. The CDR3, as DNA: TGTGCCAGCAGTGGACAGGCGGCTACTGGTGAGCAGTTCTTC. Encoded protein: CASSGQAATGEQFF.